A single sample is the source of the 5 T cell receptor beta chains below, sequenced in a study of CD8 T cells in Susac syndrome. Random hexamers were used to reverse transcribe an amount of roughly 0.45 to 1 ug RNA. TCRdb independently ran MiXCR on the immunoSEQ multiplex PCR reads; one entry per CDR3 protein. In the table there are 150,000 to 180,000 distinct CDR3 sequences, less than 97% of which are singletons. Material: CD8+ T cells from PBMCs. The receptor source for this set is a human donor with multiple sclerosis.

The chain recombines TRBV20-1 with TRBJ2-3, with D possibly matching TRBD2 (6 bases). The CDR3 spans 12 residues. Germline CDR1 DFQATT, CDR2 SNEGSKA (reference sequence). The CDR3 reads CTATRLTDTQYF. The CDR3 DNA follows: TGCACCGCGACTAGGCTCACAGATACGCAGTATTTT.

J is TRBJ2-1 and V is TRBV4-2; D not certain. This CDR3 region has 14 residues. Trimming removed 0 bases from V and 6 bases from J, with 9 bases in between. Germline V gene sequence: CDR1 LGHNA, CDR2 YNFKEQ. The CDR3 spells CASSQDRAGNEQFF. DNA of the CDR3: TGTGCCAGCAGCCAAGATCGGGCAGGCAATGAGCAGTTCTTC.

The chain combines TRBV9 with TRBJ1-2, with 8 bases that match TRBD1. There are 15 residues in the CDR3. The V gene end was trimmed by 1 base and the J gene end by 6 bases; junction bases not matched to a gene: 8. CDR1 SGDLS and CDR2 YYNGEE come from the germline V gene. The CDR3 loop reads CASSVSGRGPDGYTF. CDR3 in DNA: TGTGCCAGCAGCGTATCCGGCAGGGGGCCCGATGGCTACACCTTC.

The genes are TRBV4-1 and TRBJ2-1; TRBD1 agrees at 9 bases. V lost 6 bases and J lost 9; bases outside the gene matches: 12. This CDR3 spans 15 amino acids. The germline V gene has CDR1 MGHRA and CDR2 YSYEKL. The chain's CDR3 is CASSFGQGPLSEQFF. CDR3 nucleotides: TGCGCCAGCAGTTTCGGACAGGGGCCCTTAAGTGAGCAGTTCTTC.

CDR3 region: CSASYDRGDEQYF. CDR3 bases: TGCAGTGCTAGCTACGATCGAGGGGACGAGCAGTACTTC. The rearrangement joins TRBV20-1 to TRBJ2-7, with D perhaps being TRBD1 or TRBD2 (5 bases each). Germline assignment: CDR1 DFQATT and CDR2 SNEGSKA (reference sequence). V was clipped by 3 bases and J by 5 bases, with 14 bases between them. The CDR3 contains 13 residues.